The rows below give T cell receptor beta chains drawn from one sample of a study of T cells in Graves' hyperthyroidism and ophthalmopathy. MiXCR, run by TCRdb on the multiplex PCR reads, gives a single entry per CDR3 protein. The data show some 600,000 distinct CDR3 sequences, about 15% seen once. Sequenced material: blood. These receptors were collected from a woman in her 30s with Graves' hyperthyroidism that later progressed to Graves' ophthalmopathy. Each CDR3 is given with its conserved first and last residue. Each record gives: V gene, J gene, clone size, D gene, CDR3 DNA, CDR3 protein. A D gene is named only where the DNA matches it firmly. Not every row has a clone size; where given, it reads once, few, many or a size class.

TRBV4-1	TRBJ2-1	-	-	TGCGCCAGCAGCCTAGGGGGGGAACCCAATGAGCAGTTCTTC	CASSLGGEPNEQFF
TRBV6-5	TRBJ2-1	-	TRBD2	TGTGCCAGCAGTTATTTCCCGACTAGCGGGGACTACAATGAGCAGTTCTTC	CASSYFPTSGDYNEQFF
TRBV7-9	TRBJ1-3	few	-	TGTGCCAGCAGCCTCTCCGTGGGGGCTGGAAACACCATATATTTT	CASSLSVGAGNTIYF
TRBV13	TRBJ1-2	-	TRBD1	TGTGCCAGCAGCTTACAACGAGGGGACAGGGGCACCTTC	CASSLQRGDRGTF
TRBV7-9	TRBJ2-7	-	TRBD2	TGTGCCAGCAGCTTTAGCGGGGAGGCCTACGAGCAGTACTTC	CASSFSGEAYEQYF
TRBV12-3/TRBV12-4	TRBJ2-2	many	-	TGTGCCAGCAGCCTACGAACAGGCAGGACCGGGGAGCTGTTTTTT	CASSLRTGRTGELFF
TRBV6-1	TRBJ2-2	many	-	TGTGCCAGCAGTGAAGGTTGGGAGTCCACCGGGGAGCTGTTTTTT	CASSEGWESTGELFF
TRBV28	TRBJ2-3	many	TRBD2	TGTGCCAGCAGCTTAACCTTAGCGGGAGTGACAGATACGCAGTATTTT	CASSLTLAGVTDTQYF
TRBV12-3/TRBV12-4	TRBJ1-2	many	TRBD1	TGTGCCAGCAGTTTAGCCCCGGGACAGACAAACTATGGCTACACCTTC	CASSLAPGQTNYGYTF
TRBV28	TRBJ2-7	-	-	TGTGCCAGCAGTTTAGCCCCGGGATTATCCTACGAGCAGTACTTC	CASSLAPGLSYEQYF
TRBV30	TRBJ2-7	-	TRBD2	TGTGCCTGGAGTGTAATGGCTAGCGGGAGTTACGAGCAGTACTTC	CAWSVMASGSYEQYF
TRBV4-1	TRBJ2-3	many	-	TGCGCCAGCAGCCTGGAGGGAGCTAGCACAGATACGCAGTATTTT	CASSLEGASTDTQYF
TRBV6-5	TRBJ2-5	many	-	TGTGCCAGCAGTTACCCCCCCTTGTACGGGGCGGGGGAGACCCAGTACTTC	CASSYPPLYGAGETQYF
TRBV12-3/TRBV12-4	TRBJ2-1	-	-	TGTGCCAGCAGTCATACCCCAGGGAGCGGTGAGCAGTTCTTC	CASSHTPGSGEQFF
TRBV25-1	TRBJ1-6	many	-	TGTGCCAGCAGTGAATATGACGCCCTGGGTTCACCCCTCCACTTT	CASSEYDALGSPLHF
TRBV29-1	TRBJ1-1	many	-	TGCAGCGTTGCTGGACGGCTGAACACTGAAGCTTTCTTT	CSVAGRLNTEAFF
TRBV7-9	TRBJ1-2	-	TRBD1	TGTGCCGGCAGCCGGGACAGCAACTATGGCTACACCTTC	CAGSRDSNYGYTF
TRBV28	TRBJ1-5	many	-	TGTGCCAGCAGTTTTATGTTGGGCAATCAGCCCCAGCATTTT	CASSFMLGNQPQHF
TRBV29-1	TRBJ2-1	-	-	TGCAGCGTTGAAAGAGCAGGTCCATCCTACTATGAGCAGTTCTTC	CSVERAGPSYYEQFF
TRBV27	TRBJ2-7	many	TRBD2	TGTGCCAGCAGTGGACTAGCGGGAGGGCCAAAGCAGTACTTC	CASSGLAGGPKQYF
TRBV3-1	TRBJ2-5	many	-	TGTGCCAGCAGCCCCCATTCCCAAGAGACCCAGTACTTC	CASSPHSQETQYF
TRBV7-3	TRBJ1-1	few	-	TGTGCCAGCAGCCTTCAGGGTTTCGCTGAAGCTTTCTTT	CASSLQGFAEAFF
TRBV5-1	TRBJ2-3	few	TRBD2	TGCGCCAGCAGCGGGGGGACTAGCGGGAACACAGATACGCAGTATTTT	CASSGGTSGNTDTQYF
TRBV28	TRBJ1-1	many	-	TGTGCCAGCAGCGCGGGGGATTACACTGAAGCTTTCTTT	CASSAGDYTEAFF
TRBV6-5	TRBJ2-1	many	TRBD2	TGTGCCAGCAGTTACGTGGGACTAGCGGGAGCCCATGAGCAGTTCTTC	CASSYVGLAGAHEQFF
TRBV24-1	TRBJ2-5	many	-	TGTGCCACCACGGGAGACGGACAAGAGACCCAGTACTTC	CATTGDGQETQYF
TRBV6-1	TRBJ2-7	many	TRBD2	TGTGCCAGCAGTCAGATAGCGGGACTGAATACCTACGAGCAGTACTTC	CASSQIAGLNTYEQYF
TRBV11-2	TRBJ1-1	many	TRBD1	TGTGCCAGCAGCCGGGACAGGCGTGGAGCTTTCTTT	CASSRDRRGAFF
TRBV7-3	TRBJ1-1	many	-	TGTGCCAGCAGCTTAGCCTCCGGAGGCACTGAAGCTTTCTTT	CASSLASGGTEAFF
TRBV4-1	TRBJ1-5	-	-	TGCGCCAGCAGCCATGGACGGACATTCAATCAGCCCCAGCATTTT	CASSHGRTFNQPQHF
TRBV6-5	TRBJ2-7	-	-	TGTGCCAGCAGTTTCAGGCAGGGACCCCTCTACGAGCAGTACTTC	CASSFRQGPLYEQYF